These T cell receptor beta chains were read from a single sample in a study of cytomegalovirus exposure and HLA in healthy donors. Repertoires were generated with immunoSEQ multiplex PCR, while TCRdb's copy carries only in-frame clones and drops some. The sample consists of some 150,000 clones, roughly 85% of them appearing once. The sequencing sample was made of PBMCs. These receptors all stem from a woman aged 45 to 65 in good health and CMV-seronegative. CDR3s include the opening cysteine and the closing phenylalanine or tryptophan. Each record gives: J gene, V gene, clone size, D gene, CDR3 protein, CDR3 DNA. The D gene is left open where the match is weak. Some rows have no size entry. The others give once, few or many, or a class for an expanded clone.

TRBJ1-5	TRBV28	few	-	CASFIGSSNQPQHF	TGTGCCAGCTTTATAGGGAGTAGCAATCAGCCCCAGCATTTT
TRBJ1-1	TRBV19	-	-	CASREGTLRTEAFF	TGTGCCAGTAGGGAGGGGACTTTGAGGACTGAAGCTTTCTTT
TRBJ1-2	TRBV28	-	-	CASATGDSGYTF	TGTGCCAGCGCAACCGGGGATTCGGGCTACACCTTC
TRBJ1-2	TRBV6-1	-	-	CASSAPRAFGYTF	TGTGCCAGCAGTGCGCCGAGGGCTTTTGGCTACACCTTC
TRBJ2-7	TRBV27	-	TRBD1	CASSLSRDRGRWVSYEQYF	TGTGCCAGCAGTTTATCGAGGGACAGGGGGCGGTGGGTATCCTACGAGCAGTACTTC
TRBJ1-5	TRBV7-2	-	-	CASSATAPNQPQHF	TGTGCCAGCAGCGCCACAGCTCCCAATCAGCCCCAGCATTTT
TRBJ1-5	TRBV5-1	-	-	CASSLDLSNQPQHF	TGCGCCAGCAGCTTGGATTTAAGCAATCAGCCCCAGCATTTT
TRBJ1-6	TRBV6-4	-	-	CASRAGASYNSPLHF	TGTGCCAGCAGGGCGGGGGCCTCCTATAATTCACCCCTCCACTTT
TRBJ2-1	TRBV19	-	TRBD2	CASSIGLAGGREQFF	TGTGCCAGTAGTATAGGGTTAGCGGGAGGGCGTGAGCAGTTCTTC
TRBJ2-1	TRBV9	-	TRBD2	CASTGGRAYNEQFF	TGTGCCAGCACCGGCGGGAGAGCCTACAATGAGCAGTTCTTC
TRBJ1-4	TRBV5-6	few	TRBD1	CASSLPGQGNEKLFF	TGTGCCAGCAGCCTACCGGGACAGGGAAATGAAAAACTGTTTTTT
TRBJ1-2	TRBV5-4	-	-	CASSLAGVRYGYTF	TGTGCCAGCAGCTTGGCAGGGGTTAGGTATGGCTACACCTTC
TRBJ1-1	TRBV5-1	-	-	CASSRPGHEAFF	TGCGCCAGCAGCCGTCCGGGACACGAAGCTTTCTTT
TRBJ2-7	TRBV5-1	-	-	CASSMTGEEQYF	TGCGCCAGCAGCATGACGGGGGAAGAGCAGTACTTC
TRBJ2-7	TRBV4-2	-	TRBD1	CASSPTRDRGPSLSYEQYF	TGTGCCAGCAGCCCTACCCGGGACAGGGGTCCTAGCCTTTCCTACGAGCAGTACTTC
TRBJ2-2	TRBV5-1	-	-	CASSLVSSRTGELFF	TGCGCCAGCAGCTTGGTTAGTTCTCGGACCGGGGAGCTGTTTTTT
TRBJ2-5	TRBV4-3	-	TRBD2	CASSQGFLAGGQETQYF	TGCGCCAGCAGCCAAGGGTTTCTAGCGGGGGGGCAAGAGACCCAGTACTTC
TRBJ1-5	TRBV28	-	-	CASTIHGSNQPQHF	TGTGCCAGCACCATTCACGGTAGCAATCAGCCCCAGCATTTT
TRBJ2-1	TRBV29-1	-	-	CSVADRMQFF	TGCAGCGTAGCTGACAGAATGCAGTTCTTC
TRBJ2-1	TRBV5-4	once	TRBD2	CASSLGTSFYNEQFF	TGTGCCAGCAGCCTGGGGACTAGCTTCTACAATGAGCAGTTCTTC
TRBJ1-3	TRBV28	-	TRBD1	CASSLSTGGSGNTIYF	TGTGCCAGCAGTTTGTCTACAGGGGGATCTGGAAACACCATATATTTT
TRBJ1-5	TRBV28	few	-	CASSLGTLMGSNQPQHF	TGTGCCAGCAGTTTGGGGACACTCATGGGAAGCAATCAGCCCCAGCATTTT
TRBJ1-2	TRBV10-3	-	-	CAISESQGMAGYTF	TGTGCCATCAGTGAGTCCCAGGGCATGGCTGGCTACACCTTC
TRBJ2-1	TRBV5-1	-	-	CASSLVRTRTYNEQFF	TGCGCCAGCAGCTTGGTACGGACTCGCACCTACAATGAGCAGTTCTTC
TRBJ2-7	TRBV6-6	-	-	CASRPRVLVYEQYF	TGTGCCAGCAGGCCTCGGGTGCTGGTCTACGAGCAGTACTTC
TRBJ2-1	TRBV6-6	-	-	CASSYSTRSSYNEQFF	TGTGCCAGCAGTTACTCGACTAGAAGCTCCTACAATGAGCAGTTCTTC
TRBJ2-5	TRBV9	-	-	CASSVEGAGGSQETQYF	TGTGCCAGCAGCGTAGAGGGGGCGGGGGGTTCCCAAGAGACCCAGTACTTC
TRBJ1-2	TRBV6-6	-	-	CASRPGNNYGYTF	TGTGCCAGCAGGCCAGGGAATAACTATGGCTACACCTTC
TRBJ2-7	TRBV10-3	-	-	CAISVTTNSYEQYF	TGTGCCATCAGTGTAACAACAAACTCCTACGAGCAGTACTTC
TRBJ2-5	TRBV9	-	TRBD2	CASSWAGEETQYF	TGTGCCAGCAGCTGGGCGGGGGAAGAGACCCAGTACTTC
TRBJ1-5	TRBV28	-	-	CASSRTGGSQPQHF	TGTGCCAGCAGTAGGACGGGGGGGAGTCAGCCCCAGCATTTT
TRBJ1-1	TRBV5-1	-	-	CASSLTRGNTEAFF	TGCGCCAGCAGCTTGACACGAGGTAACACTGAAGCTTTCTTT
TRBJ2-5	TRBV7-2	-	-	CASSPPGEETQYF	TGTGCCAGCAGCCCCCCCGGAGAAGAGACCCAGTACTTC
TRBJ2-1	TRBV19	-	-	CASSTLRGVAGNEQFF	TGTGCCAGTAGTACGCTCAGGGGGGTTGCCGGCAATGAGCAGTTCTTC
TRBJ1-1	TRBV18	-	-	CASSPAGNTEAFF	TGTGCCAGCTCCCCCGCAGGGAACACTGAAGCTTTCTTT